These T cell receptor beta chains were read from a single sample in a study of blood T cells in healthy people across ages. TCRdb re-called the 5' RACE reads through MiXCR, storing one row per CDR3 protein. The sample carries some 1.4 million distinct CDR3 sequences, 35% to 45% recorded once. Source material: blood. The receptors stem from a young woman in good health. The CDR3 runs from the conserved cysteine through the conserved F or W. The D gene is left open where the match is weak. Some rows have no size entry. The others give once, few or many, or a class for an expanded clone.

few	TRBJ2-7	TRBV20-1	15	TRBD2	CSARPSGRSSYEQYF	TGCAGTGCTAGGCCTAGCGGGAGAAGCTCCTACGAGCAGTACTTC
NA	TRBJ2-1	TRBV5-1	14	TRBD1	CASSKRDRGSTQFF	TGCGCCAGCAGCAAAAGGGACAGGGGATCTACCCAGTTCTTC
NA	TRBJ2-5	TRBV10-3	15	TRBD2	CAISRSAGDHNEQYF	TGTGCCATCAGTAGATCAGCGGGGGACCACAATGAGCAGTACTTC
few	TRBJ2-1	TRBV27	16	TRBD2	CASSLGRGGIPEEQFF	TGTGCCAGCAGTTTAGGCCGCGGGGGAATACCGGAAGAGCAGTTCTTC
NA	TRBJ2-3	TRBV28	15	TRBD1	CASSSPGQKYGTQYF	TGTGCCAGCAGTTCACCGGGACAGAAGTACGGTACGCAGTATTTT
NA	TRBJ2-1	TRBV3-1	14	TRBD2	CASSRLAGGDEQFF	TGTGCCAGCAGCCGACTAGCGGGGGGGGATGAGCAGTTCTTC
NA	TRBJ2-1	TRBV6-6	14	NA	CASTLRNTNNEQFF	TGTGCCAGCACTTTACGGAATACTAACAATGAGCAGTTCTTC
NA	TRBJ2-3	TRBV20-1	16	NA	CSAGVGTPHDLNTQYF	TGCAGTGCTGGCGTGGGGACCCCCCATGACCTGAATACGCAGTATTTT
NA	TRBJ1-2	TRBV20-1	11	NA	CSARERQGYTF	TGCAGTGCTAGAGAACGACAAGGCTACACCTTC
NA	TRBJ1-3	TRBV20-1	13	NA	CSASKTVGNTIYF	TGCAGTGCTAGCAAGACAGTTGGAAACACCATATATTTT
NA	TRBJ1-3	TRBV9	13	NA	CASSENSGNTIYF	TGTGCCAGCAGCGAGAACTCTGGAAACACCATATATTTT
few	TRBJ1-2	TRBV10-3	14	TRBD1	CAISTGARLYGYTF	TGTGCCATCAGTACAGGGGCTCGTCTCTATGGCTACACCTTC
NA	TRBJ1-2	TRBV27	13	NA	CASSLYGQYGYTF	TGTGCCAGCAGTTTATACGGACAGTATGGCTACACCTTC
NA	TRBJ2-1	TRBV7-2	15	TRBD2	CASTPGLAGRGEQFF	TGTGCCAGCACCCCGGGACTAGCGGGGAGGGGTGAGCAGTTCTTC
NA	TRBJ2-2	TRBV29-1	14	NA	CSVGDGGGTGELFF	TGCAGCGTTGGGGACGGAGGAGGAACCGGGGAGCTGTTTTTT
NA	TRBJ1-1	TRBV11-2	14	TRBD1	CASSLPTGATPAFF	TGTGCCAGCAGCTTACCTACAGGGGCCACCCCTGCTTTCTTT
NA	TRBJ2-7	TRBV5-1	16	TRBD2	CASRLAGAYLSNEQYF	TGCGCCAGCAGATTAGCGGGGGCCTACTTATCCAATGAGCAGTACTTC
few	TRBJ1-2	TRBV28	12	NA	CASSRTAWGYTF	TGTGCCAGCAGTCGGACAGCGTGGGGCTACACCTTC
few	TRBJ2-3	TRBV30	16	TRBD2	CALGTSGSWGTDTQYF	TGTGCCCTCGGGACTAGCGGGAGTTGGGGCACAGATACGCAGTATTTT
NA	TRBJ2-1	TRBV3-1	15	NA	CASSHTSAGLGEQFF	TGTGCCAGCAGCCATACCTCGGCCGGTCTTGGTGAGCAGTTCTTC